The sequence of this TCR beta chain was determined in a study of cytotoxic CD8 clonotypes in ibrutinib-treated CLL. Overall study findings and caveats: The public clonotypes identified were infrequent and showed contraction or stability on treatment.

Comment on this clone: Antigen unknown.

Sequencing was performed with immunoSEQ multiplex PCR; in TCRdb, only in-frame clones are kept and a portion is missing. Of approximately 23,000 clones in the sample, about three quarters were seen once. This sequence was found in a human donor with chronic lymphocytic leukemia. This material consisted of PBMCs, taken before ibrutinib treatment.

The CDR3 coding sequence is TGTGCCAGCGGAACCTGGGACAGGGGAGGTCAAGAGACCCAGTACTTC. Translated: CASGTWDRGGQETQYF. The J gene is TRBJ2-5, the V gene TRBV5-4, with 10 positions matching TRBD1. The CDR3 has 16 amino acids. V was clipped by 7 bases and J by 2 bases; unmatched bases: 11. Germline V gene sequence: CDR1 SGHNT, CDR2 YYREEE (reference sequence).